The clone carrying this T cell receptor (beta chain) was seen only once. What it binds is unknown. The sample originates from a study of shared clonotypes between healthy human individuals. Points from the study as a whole: An anticipated effect of sequencing depth on clonotype sharing among donors was recognized.

Each cell subset's genomic DNA was divided evenly among several immunoSEQ plates. The method was immunoSEQ multiplex PCR; TCRdb's version includes in-frame clones alone and lacks a portion of them. The sample has some 1 million clones; under 80% are singletons. The germline CDR1 and CDR2 sequences are KGHSH and LQKENI. CDR3 length: 14 residues. V dropped 3 bases and J dropped 6; count of bases not matched to a gene: 5. This chain uses TRBV18 with TRBJ2-1, with TRBD2 matching 7 bases. This clonotype was obtained from a man aged 18 to 30 in good health. The material sequenced was memory CD4+ T cells sorted from blood. Subset described: CD45RA-negative fraction. The CDR3 coding sequence is TGTGCCAGCTCACCGCCAGGCGGGGGCAATGAGCAGTTCTTC. Amino acids: CASSPPGGGNEQFF.